The rows below give T cell receptor beta chains drawn from one sample of a study of shared T cell receptors in the human thymus. Repertoires were generated with immunoSEQ multiplex PCR, while TCRdb's copy carries only in-frame clones and drops some. Of more than 550,000 clones in the sample, approximately 87% were seen once. The data were also submitted as part of a second study, on human thymus T cells.

Material: thymocytes. The receptors come from a boy younger than two with a congenital heart defect. Both conserved end residues are part of each CDR3. Fields, in order: D gene, V gene, clone size, J gene, CDR3 DNA, CDR3 protein. D genes are given only for firm matches. A row's size may be missing; if present it is once, few, many or a size class.

D gene: .
V gene: TRBV19
clone size: once
J gene: TRBJ1-2
CDR3 DNA: TGTGCCAGTAGTACAAGATCAACCCTCGGGGGTCGGGGCTATGGCTACACCTTC
CDR3 protein: CASSTRSTLGGRGYGYTF

D gene: .
V gene: TRBV6-1
clone size: once
J gene: TRBJ2-2
CDR3 DNA: TGTGCCAGCAGTGAAAACTTACAGTCCACCGGGGAGCTGTTTTTT
CDR3 protein: CASSENLQSTGELFF

D gene: .
V gene: TRBV7-6
clone size: once
J gene: TRBJ2-2
CDR3 DNA: TGTGCCAGCAGCTTAGGGGACTCGGGAGACACCGGGGAGCTGTTTTTT
CDR3 protein: CASSLGDSGDTGELFF

D gene: .
V gene: TRBV10-3
clone size: .
J gene: TRBJ2-5
CDR3 DNA: TGTGCCATCAGTGAGTCTAGAGAGACCCAGTACTTC
CDR3 protein: CAISESRETQYF

D gene: TRBD2
V gene: TRBV28
clone size: few
J gene: TRBJ2-3
CDR3 DNA: TGTGCCAGCAGTCCCCCTAGCGGGAAAAGCACAGATACGCAGTATTTT
CDR3 protein: CASSPPSGKSTDTQYF

D gene: .
V gene: TRBV10-2
clone size: .
J gene: TRBJ2-7
CDR3 DNA: TGCGCCAGCAGTCGGGCGGGAACCTACGAGCAGTACTTC
CDR3 protein: CASSRAGTYEQYF

D gene: .
V gene: TRBV27
clone size: .
J gene: TRBJ2-7
CDR3 DNA: TGTGCCAGCAGTTTATCGACCCCCGGACAGCACTCCTACGAGCGGCAGTACTTC
CDR3 protein: CASSLSTPGQHSYERQYF

D gene: .
V gene: TRBV19
clone size: few
J gene: TRBJ1-5
CDR3 DNA: TGTGCCAGTACCCCAGTCGCAGGGCAAGGCAATCAGCCCCAGCATTTT
CDR3 protein: CASTPVAGQGNQPQHF

D gene: TRBD2
V gene: TRBV10-1
clone size: once
J gene: TRBJ2-7
CDR3 DNA: TGCGCCAGCAGTGAGTATCGGTATAGCGGGGGGTTTTCCTACGAGCAGTACTTC
CDR3 protein: CASSEYRYSGGFSYEQYF

D gene: .
V gene: TRBV7-9
clone size: once
J gene: TRBJ1-1
CDR3 DNA: TGTGCCAGCAGCTTCAGGGGTGTAGTCGAAAACACTGAAGCTTTCTTT
CDR3 protein: CASSFRGVVENTEAFF

D gene: TRBD1
V gene: TRBV25-1
clone size: .
J gene: TRBJ1-1
CDR3 DNA: TGTGCCAGCAGTGGGTCACAGGGGGCGGCAGCTTTCTTT
CDR3 protein: CASSGSQGAAAFF

D gene: .
V gene: TRBV4-3
clone size: .
J gene: TRBJ2-5
CDR3 DNA: TGCGCCAGCAGCCAAGATACAGGGGAGACCCAGTACTTC
CDR3 protein: CASSQDTGETQYF

D gene: .
V gene: TRBV25-1
clone size: .
J gene: TRBJ2-3
CDR3 DNA: TGTGCCAGCAGTGCTACAGGTCCAAGCACAGATACGCAGTATTTT
CDR3 protein: CASSATGPSTDTQYF

D gene: TRBD2
V gene: TRBV6-4
clone size: once
J gene: TRBJ2-3
CDR3 DNA: TGTGCCAGCAGAAGACTAGCGGGGGCTTCAGATACGCAGTATTTT
CDR3 protein: CASRRLAGASDTQYF

D gene: TRBD1
V gene: TRBV27
clone size: .
J gene: TRBJ1-1
CDR3 DNA: TGTGCCAGCAGCTCAGGGGGGAAGACTGAAGCTTTCTTT
CDR3 protein: CASSSGGKTEAFF

D gene: TRBD2
V gene: TRBV29-1
clone size: few
J gene: TRBJ2-1
CDR3 DNA: TGCAGCGTTGAAGGACTAGCGGGTCGGGGCAATGAGCAGTTCTTC
CDR3 protein: CSVEGLAGRGNEQFF

D gene: TRBD1
V gene: TRBV19
clone size: .
J gene: TRBJ1-2
CDR3 DNA: TGTGCCAGTAGTATCCCGGGACAGGGCCCCGACTTCCCCACTAACTATGGCTACACCTTC
CDR3 protein: CASSIPGQGPDFPTNYGYTF

D gene: .
V gene: TRBV6-1
clone size: .
J gene: TRBJ2-5
CDR3 DNA: TGTGCCAGCAGTGAATCGCGCCGGTTTGGGGAGCAAGAGACCCAGTACTTC
CDR3 protein: CASSESRRFGEQETQYF

D gene: .
V gene: TRBV19
clone size: .
J gene: TRBJ1-3
CDR3 DNA: TGTGCCAGTAGTCCCCGACAGACGGCCGGAAACACCATATATTTT
CDR3 protein: CASSPRQTAGNTIYF

D gene: .
V gene: TRBV28
clone size: .
J gene: TRBJ2-7
CDR3 DNA: TGTGCCAGCAGTTTCTGGACATCAGAATGGCACGAGCAGTACTTC
CDR3 protein: CASSFWTSEWHEQYF

D gene: TRBD2
V gene: TRBV9
clone size: .
J gene: TRBJ2-1
CDR3 DNA: TGTGCCAGCAGCGCCCCTAGCGGGAGGAGGGATGAGCAGTTCTTC
CDR3 protein: CASSAPSGRRDEQFF

D gene: TRBD2
V gene: TRBV5-1
clone size: .
J gene: TRBJ2-1
CDR3 DNA: TGCGCCAGCAGCTCTCCTGAGACTAGCGGACCCTACAATGAGCAGTTCTTC
CDR3 protein: CASSSPETSGPYNEQFF

D gene: TRBD1
V gene: TRBV7-2
clone size: once
J gene: TRBJ1-1
CDR3 DNA: TGTGCCAGCAAGGAGGGACAGCCGAACACTGAAGCTTTCTTT
CDR3 protein: CASKEGQPNTEAFF

D gene: .
V gene: TRBV27
clone size: .
J gene: TRBJ2-7
CDR3 DNA: TGTGCCAGCCTAGACGAGCAGTACTTC
CDR3 protein: CASLDEQYF

D gene: TRBD2
V gene: TRBV9
clone size: .
J gene: TRBJ2-1
CDR3 DNA: TGTGCCAGCAGCGTAGGACTAGCGGGGGAGAAGCAGTTCTTC
CDR3 protein: CASSVGLAGEKQFF

D gene: TRBD2
V gene: TRBV4-3
clone size: .
J gene: TRBJ2-2
CDR3 DNA: TGCGCCAGCAGCCAAGAGACTAGCGGGGGGGCCGGGGAGCTGTTTTTT
CDR3 protein: CASSQETSGGAGELFF

D gene: TRBD1
V gene: TRBV5-6
clone size: once
J gene: TRBJ1-2
CDR3 DNA: TGTGCCAGCAGCTTGGTTGACAGGGATTCATATGGCTACACCTTC
CDR3 protein: CASSLVDRDSYGYTF

D gene: TRBD2
V gene: TRBV4-1
clone size: .
J gene: TRBJ2-3
CDR3 DNA: TGCGCCAGCAGCCAAGCATCATTAGGACTAGCGGGGGGACCCCCAGATACGCAGTATTTT
CDR3 protein: CASSQASLGLAGGPPDTQYF

D gene: .
V gene: TRBV7-2
clone size: .
J gene: TRBJ1-2
CDR3 DNA: TGTGCCAGCAGCCACCGGGACACGGAACTCTATGGCTACACCTTC
CDR3 protein: CASSHRDTELYGYTF

D gene: TRBD1
V gene: TRBV7-2
clone size: .
J gene: TRBJ2-7
CDR3 DNA: TGTGCCAGCAGCTTTGAGGACAGGTGGCCCTACGAGCAGTACTTC
CDR3 protein: CASSFEDRWPYEQYF

D gene: .
V gene: TRBV6-1
clone size: .
J gene: TRBJ1-6
CDR3 DNA: TGTGCCATCGCCAGGTTGATTAATTCACCCCTCCACTTT
CDR3 protein: CAIARLINSPLHF

D gene: TRBD1
V gene: TRBV5-1
clone size: .
J gene: TRBJ2-7
CDR3 DNA: TGCGCCAGCAGCTCAGAAACCGGGACAGGGGCATACGAGCAGTACTTC
CDR3 protein: CASSSETGTGAYEQYF

D gene: TRBD2
V gene: TRBV5-4
clone size: .
J gene: TRBJ2-7
CDR3 DNA: TGTGCCAGCAGCACCGGGACTAGCGGGAGTCTTAAGGACTACGAGCAGTACTTC
CDR3 protein: CASSTGTSGSLKDYEQYF

D gene: .
V gene: TRBV7-9
clone size: .
J gene: TRBJ2-6
CDR3 DNA: TGTGCCAGCAGCGTTCGGACACCCGTCTCTGGGGCCAACGTCCTGACTTTC
CDR3 protein: CASSVRTPVSGANVLTF

D gene: .
V gene: TRBV9
clone size: .
J gene: TRBJ2-1
CDR3 DNA: TGTGCCAGCAGCCCAGAGCGGACCAGCTCCTACAATGAGCAGTTCTTC
CDR3 protein: CASSPERTSSYNEQFF

D gene: TRBD1
V gene: TRBV10-2
clone size: once
J gene: TRBJ2-7
CDR3 DNA: TGCGCCAGCAGTTGGGACAGGGCGCGAACCTACGAGCAGTACTTC
CDR3 protein: CASSWDRARTYEQYF

D gene: TRBD2
V gene: TRBV6-4
clone size: .
J gene: TRBJ2-3
CDR3 DNA: TGTGCCAGCAGTGACTCAGCGGGGGGGAACACAGATACGCAGTATTTT
CDR3 protein: CASSDSAGGNTDTQYF

D gene: .
V gene: TRBV21-1
clone size: once
J gene: TRBJ1-5
CDR3 DNA: TGTGCCAGCTTAAAAGGGACAGGGCAGAGCAGCAATCAGCCCCAGCATTTT
CDR3 protein: CASLKGTGQSSNQPQHF

D gene: .
V gene: TRBV15
clone size: .
J gene: TRBJ1-3
CDR3 DNA: TGTGCCACCAGCAGGCAAAGTCGGGAACCTGGAAACACCATATATTTT
CDR3 protein: CATSRQSREPGNTIYF

D gene: TRBD2
V gene: TRBV28
clone size: .
J gene: TRBJ2-7
CDR3 DNA: TGTGCCAGCGGCCCCCTCAGCGGGGGGTCCTACGAGCAGTACTTC
CDR3 protein: CASGPLSGGSYEQYF

D gene: TRBD1
V gene: TRBV29-1
clone size: once
J gene: TRBJ1-5
CDR3 DNA: TGCAGCGTTGGGGAGGACAGGGAAAATAGAGAGGGCAATCAGCCCCAGCATTTT
CDR3 protein: CSVGEDRENREGNQPQHF

D gene: .
V gene: TRBV30
clone size: .
J gene: TRBJ2-7
CDR3 DNA: TGTGCCTGGAGCGGCCCAGGGGTATCCTACGAGCAGTACTTC
CDR3 protein: CAWSGPGVSYEQYF

D gene: TRBD1
V gene: TRBV7-9
clone size: .
J gene: TRBJ2-7
CDR3 DNA: TGTGCCAGCAGCAAAAAAGGACAGGGTGAAGACGAGCAGTACTTC
CDR3 protein: CASSKKGQGEDEQYF

D gene: .
V gene: TRBV6-5
clone size: .
J gene: TRBJ1-1
CDR3 DNA: TGTGCCAGCAGTTACCATCGGGGTGAAGCTTTCTTT
CDR3 protein: CASSYHRGEAFF

D gene: TRBD2
V gene: TRBV4-3
clone size: .
J gene: TRBJ2-1
CDR3 DNA: TGCGCCAGCAGCCAAGAGAGCGGCGGGAGTGCCGATGAGCAGTTCTTC
CDR3 protein: CASSQESGGSADEQFF

D gene: .
V gene: TRBV5-6
clone size: .
J gene: TRBJ2-7
CDR3 DNA: TGTGCCAGCAGCTTGATCAGGGGCGGGTACGAGCAGTACTTC
CDR3 protein: CASSLIRGGYEQYF

D gene: .
V gene: TRBV10-3
clone size: .
J gene: TRBJ2-2
CDR3 DNA: TGTGCCATCAGTGAGTCCGTAACCGGGGAGCTGTTTTTT
CDR3 protein: CAISESVTGELFF

D gene: .
V gene: TRBV25-1
clone size: few
J gene: TRBJ1-1
CDR3 DNA: TGTGCCAGCAGTGAATATGGAGGTGAAGCTTTCTTT
CDR3 protein: CASSEYGGEAFF

D gene: .
V gene: TRBV6-1
clone size: .
J gene: TRBJ1-1
CDR3 DNA: TGTGCCAGCAGTGACCGGGGAATGGGGAACACTGAAGCTTTCTTT
CDR3 protein: CASSDRGMGNTEAFF

D gene: .
V gene: TRBV5-5
clone size: .
J gene: TRBJ2-7
CDR3 DNA: TGTGCCAGCAGCCGATGGCGTTTAGCGCCCCCCTACGAGCAGTACTTC
CDR3 protein: CASSRWRLAPPYEQYF

D gene: TRBD2
V gene: TRBV27
clone size: .
J gene: TRBJ2-3
CDR3 DNA: TGTGCCAGCCGCCTCTTCACTAGCGGGAGCACAGATACGCAGTATTTT
CDR3 protein: CASRLFTSGSTDTQYF

D gene: .
V gene: TRBV7-9
clone size: .
J gene: TRBJ1-1
CDR3 DNA: TGTGCCAGCAGCTTAGATTTTCAGGGATTAGAAACTGAAGCTTTCTTT
CDR3 protein: CASSLDFQGLETEAFF

D gene: TRBD2
V gene: TRBV30
clone size: .
J gene: TRBJ2-7
CDR3 DNA: TGTGCCTGGAGTGTTCTTTCTAGCGGTTACGAGCAGTACTTC
CDR3 protein: CAWSVLSSGYEQYF

D gene: .
V gene: TRBV13
clone size: .
J gene: TRBJ1-2
CDR3 DNA: TGTGCCAGCAGCTCACTACCATTCAGGCAGGGCGGCTATGGCTACACCTTC
CDR3 protein: CASSSLPFRQGGYGYTF

D gene: TRBD1
V gene: TRBV5-4
clone size: .
J gene: TRBJ2-7
CDR3 DNA: TGTGCCAGCAGCCCAGGGGGCTACGAGCAGTACTTC
CDR3 protein: CASSPGGYEQYF

D gene: .
V gene: TRBV5-1
clone size: .
J gene: TRBJ1-2
CDR3 DNA: TGCGCCAGCAGCTTGGGACAGGATGGCTACACCTTC
CDR3 protein: CASSLGQDGYTF

D gene: TRBD2
V gene: TRBV9
clone size: .
J gene: TRBJ2-2
CDR3 DNA: TGTGCCAGCACCCCCCGGATAGCGGGAGAGACCGGGGAGCTGTTTTTT
CDR3 protein: CASTPRIAGETGELFF

D gene: TRBD2
V gene: TRBV14
clone size: few
J gene: TRBJ2-7
CDR3 DNA: TGTGCCAGCAGTCCCAGCGGGACCATGTCCTACGAGCAGTACTTC
CDR3 protein: CASSPSGTMSYEQYF

D gene: .
V gene: TRBV27
clone size: .
J gene: TRBJ1-6
CDR3 DNA: TGTGCCAGCACCTTTTGGAGGGCGAAGAATTCACCCCTCCACTTT
CDR3 protein: CASTFWRAKNSPLHF